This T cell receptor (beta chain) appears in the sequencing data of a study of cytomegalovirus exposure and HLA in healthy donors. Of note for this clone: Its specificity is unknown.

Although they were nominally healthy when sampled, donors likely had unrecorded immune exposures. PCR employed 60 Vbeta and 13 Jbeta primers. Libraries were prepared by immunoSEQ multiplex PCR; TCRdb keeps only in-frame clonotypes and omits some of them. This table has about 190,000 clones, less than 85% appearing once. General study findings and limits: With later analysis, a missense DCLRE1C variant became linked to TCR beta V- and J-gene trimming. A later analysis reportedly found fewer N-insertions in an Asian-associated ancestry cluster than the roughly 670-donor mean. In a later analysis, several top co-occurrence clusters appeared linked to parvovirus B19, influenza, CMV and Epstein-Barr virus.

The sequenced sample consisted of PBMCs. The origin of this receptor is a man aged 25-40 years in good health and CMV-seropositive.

As DNA, the CDR3 is TGTGCCAGCAGCCAGGACAGTTCCACAGATACGCAGTATTTT. Encoded protein: CASSQDSSTDTQYF. The J gene is TRBJ2-3, the V gene TRBV28, with D perhaps TRBD1 (6 bases). The CDR3 totals 14 residues. Trimming shortened V by 6 bases and J by 2 bases, and 12 bases separated the two germline ends. CDR1 and CDR2 from the germline V gene are MDHEN and SYDVKM. The full variable domain, completed using reference TRBV28 and TRBJ2-3, is DVKVTQSSRYLVKRTGEKVFLECVQDMDHENMFWYRQDPGLGLRLIYFSYDVKMKEKGDIPEGYSVSREKKERFSLILESASTNQTSMYLCASSQDSSTDTQYFGPGTRLTVL.